This entry describes one T cell receptor beta chain. The antigen this receptor binds is unknown. No base qualities exist here, and no much larger clone lies one base off it. TCRbeta CDR3 regions were amplified from genomic DNA by means of the immunoSEQ Assay, a bias-controlled multiplex PCR. In the paper's pipeline: The number of nucleated cells in each sample was estimated by amplification of reference gene primers within the assay. To quantify the absolute abundance of each unique TCRbeta CDR3 rearrangement, sequence reads were collapsed and filtered. Productive Simpson clonality was computed per sample as the square root of Simpson's diversity index over productive rearrangements. In TCRdb, the immuneACCESS table is reduced to in-frame sequences with V and J assigned. These tables do not hold every clone; where another copy was compared, an unresolved V gene accounts for under half, and the others remain unexplained. That table gives V, J and clone size, and the DNA gave D and trimming. Counted in this sample were approximately 130,000 clones; 75% to 90% of them appeared once. Roughly 4% of the sample belongs to the ten largest clones.

These data come from a study of blood T cell repertoires in COVID-19 (dated by TCRdb to 2018 to 2020). Looking at the study overall: Samples covering the acute and convalescent phases of COVID-19 were provided by collaborators in the United States, Italy and Spain. The material from the prospective study consisted of cDNA or gDNA derived from T cells, B-cell-depleted T cells, or PBMCs. Subjects who had been exposed to COVID-19, were actively infected with it, or had recovered from it provided the deeply sampled blood TCRbeta repertoires that made up the dataset. The repertoires were made available in a free public database intended to serve as a resource for research on the immune response to SARS-CoV-2. The samples were drawn from two sources: the first 160 participants of the ongoing ImmuneRACE study, and some 1,300 subjects contributed by 6 global collaborators. Nearly every sample came with metadata listing a de-identified subject ID, COVID-19 status, age in years and sex. Where HLA class I and class II types were available, the types were taken from metadata supplied by the sample provider, not from assay-based typing. Results the study describes overall, beyond this receptor: Clinical and demographic metadata were provided uncurated, with the amount varying by source and participant.

The germline V gene encodes CDR1 SGHTA and CDR2 FQGNSA. There are 13 amino acids in the CDR3, from cysteine to phenylalanine inclusive. This entry keeps only the CDR3 DNA: 39 bases, framed from base 1. V is shortened by 2 bases, J by 6 bases, and the region joining them spans 10 bases. Collaborating institutions collected whole blood in K2EDTA tubes following their own protocols. For TCRbeta analysis, collaborators shipped samples in one of three forms: frozen whole blood, isolated PBMCs, or DNA extracted from either of those sample types. The sequencing input was peripheral blood. This sequence uses TRBV7-2 and TRBJ1-1; perhaps TRBD1 is the D gene, with 5 bases matching. This clonotype was obtained from a human donor in a cohort sampled during active COVID-19. The nucleotide sequence reads as follows: TGTGCCAGCAGCTTAATCAGGGAGGCTGAAGCTTTCTTT. It translates as CASSLIREAEAFF.